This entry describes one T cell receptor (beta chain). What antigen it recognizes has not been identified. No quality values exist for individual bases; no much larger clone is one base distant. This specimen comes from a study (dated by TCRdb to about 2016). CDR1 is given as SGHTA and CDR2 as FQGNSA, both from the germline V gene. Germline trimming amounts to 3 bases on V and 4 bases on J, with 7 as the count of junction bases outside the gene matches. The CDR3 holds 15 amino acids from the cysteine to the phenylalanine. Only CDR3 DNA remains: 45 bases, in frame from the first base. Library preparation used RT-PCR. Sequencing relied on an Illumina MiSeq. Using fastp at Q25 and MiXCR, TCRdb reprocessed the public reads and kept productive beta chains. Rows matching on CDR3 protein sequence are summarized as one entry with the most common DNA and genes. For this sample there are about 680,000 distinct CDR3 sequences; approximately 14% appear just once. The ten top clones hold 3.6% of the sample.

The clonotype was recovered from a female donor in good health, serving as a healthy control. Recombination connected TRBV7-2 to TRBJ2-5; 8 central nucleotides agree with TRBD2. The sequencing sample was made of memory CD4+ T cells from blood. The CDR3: CASSLAGGAGETQYF. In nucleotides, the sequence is TGTGCCAGCAGCTTGGCGGGGGGCGCGGGAGAGACCCAGTACTTC.